The 20 T cell receptor beta chains below come from one sample, sequenced in a study of cytotoxic CD8 clonotypes in ibrutinib-treated CLL. Sequencing was performed with immunoSEQ multiplex PCR; in TCRdb, only in-frame clones are kept and a portion is missing. The sample lists 300,000 to 400,000 clones, over 55% occurring once. The sample consisted of PBMCs, taken after 36 months of ibrutinib treatment. Source of these receptors: a human donor with chronic lymphocytic leukemia.

V gene TRBV7-9 combines with J gene TRBJ2-4; the D gene could be TRBD1 or TRBD2 (5 bases each). Germline assignment: CDR1 SEHNR and CDR2 FQNEAQ (reference sequence). V lost 0 bases and J 0 bases, leaving 9 bases between the germline ends. There are 16 residues in the CDR3. CDR3 amino acids: CASSLAGGLAKNIQYF. DNA for the CDR3: TGTGCCAGCAGCTTAGCTGGGGGATTAGCCAAAAACATTCAGTACTTC.

The chain carries TRBV29-1 and TRBJ1-1; D remains unclear. Trimming removed 8 bases from V and 1 base from J, with 14 bases in between. The V gene's germline CDR1 is SQVTM and CDR2 ANQGSEA. The CDR3 consists of 13 residues. In DNA, the CDR3 is TGCAGCACTACGACCCCCTCGAACACTGAAGCTTTCTTT. It encodes CSTTTPSNTEAFF.

This clone turned up a few times. This sequence joins TRBV9 and TRBJ2-7; a weak D match, TRBD1 (6 bases). CDR1 and CDR2 from the germline V gene are SGDLS and YYNGEE. The V end lost 0 bases, the J end lost 0 bases, and 10 bases lay between the germline ends. The CDR3 has 15 amino acids. DNA of the CDR3: TGTGCCAGCAGCGTAGTGGGGGCCGACTCCTACGAGCAGTACTTC. Its protein product is CASSVVGADSYEQYF.

The chain has TRBV4-1 and TRBJ2-4; D is possibly TRBD1 (5 bases). The ends were cut back, 1 base at V and 0 bases at J, with 10 bases in the middle. This CDR3 spans 16 amino acids. Per germline, CDR1 MGHRA and CDR2 YSYEKL. This CDR3 is CASSQGQNLAKNIQYF. CDR3 coding DNA: TGCGCCAGCAGCCAAGGACAGAATCTAGCCAAAAACATTCAGTACTTC.

This clone was observed a single time. The chain links TRBV2 to TRBJ2-3; D remains ambiguous. The germline gives CDR1 SNHLY, CDR2 FYNNEI. The CDR3 totals 14 residues. V dropped 7 bases and J dropped 3 bases, with 14 bases sitting between them. Written as DNA, the CDR3 is TGTGCCAGCATCGGCCTCTCGGTTACAGATACGCAGTATTTT. Its translation is CASIGLSVTDTQYF. Drawing the rest from reference TRBV2 and TRBJ2-3, the complete variable domain is EPEVTQTPSHQVTQMGQEVILRCVPISNHLYFYWYRQILGQKVEFLVSFYNNEISEKSEIFDDQFSVERPDGSNFTLKIRSTKLEDSAMYFCASIGLSVTDTQYFGPGTRLTVL.

V is TRBV5-5 and J is TRBJ2-7; 10 bases are a match to TRBD2. This CDR3 is 16 amino acids long. V gave up 1 base and J gave up 6 bases; unmatched junction bases: 10. Germline-derived CDR1 and CDR2 are SGHKS and YYEKEE (reference sequence). CDR3 coding DNA: TGTGCCAGCAGCTTGTTTGGAGCGGGGGGGCCCCTCGAGCAGTACTTC. Translating it yields CASSLFGAGGPLEQYF.

This clone was seen a handful of times. V gene TRBV7-2 combines with J gene TRBJ1-2; a possible D gene is TRBD1 (5 bases). This CDR3 has 14 amino acids. The germline gives CDR1 SGHTA, CDR2 FQGNSA. Trimming cost V 7 bases and J 2 bases, with 14 bases left between them. CDR3 in amino acids: CASKAPDRNYGYTF. CDR3 in DNA: TGTGCCAGCAAAGCCCCCGACAGAAACTATGGCTACACCTTC.

The chain uses TRBV27 and TRBJ2-1; 14 nucleotides align to TRBD2. V lost 5 bases and J lost 15; bases outside the gene matches: 9. CDR3 length equals 14 residues. CDR1 is MNHEY and CDR2 is SMNVEV in the germline V gene (reference sequence). This CDR3 reads CASSLTGLAGVTFF. The CDR3 nucleotides are TGTGCCAGCAGTCTCACGGGACTAGCGGGAGTCACGTTCTTC.

This sequence joins TRBV29-1 and TRBJ2-3; D may be TRBD2 (7 bases). The CDR3 is made up of 13 amino acids. V lost 8 bases and J lost 5, with 17 bases in between. Germline values: CDR1 SQVTM, CDR2 ANQGSEA. The DNA for the CDR3 is TGCAGCTCGTATCAGGGAGGGGGAGATACGCAGTATTTT. Protein product: CSSYQGGGDTQYF.

V gene TRBV27 combines with J gene TRBJ1-2; no firm D call. V lost 4 bases and J 7 bases, leaving 16 bases between the germline ends. CDR3 length: 14 amino acids. The germline gives CDR1 MNHEY, CDR2 SMNVEV (reference sequence). This chain's CDR3 is CASSSARVPLGYTF. For the CDR3, the DNA is TGTGCCAGCAGTTCCGCTAGGGTCCCCCTTGGCTACACCTTC.

The V and J genes are TRBV7-2 and TRBJ1-2; possible D gene TRBD1, 6 bases. Trimming took off 6 bases at V and 2 bases at J, with 13 bases between the two ends. This CDR3 has 14 amino acids. Germline V CDR1 and CDR2: SGHTA, FQGNSA. CDR3 in DNA: TGTGCCAGCAGTGGACAGATGCACAACTATGGCTACACCTTC. Encoded protein: CASSGQMHNYGYTF.

The chain is built from TRBV19 and TRBJ2-5, with 10 positions matching TRBD2. Germline-derived CDR1 and CDR2 are LNHDA and SQIVND (reference sequence). V shed 6 bases, J shed 2 bases, and the junction held 9 bases outside the gene matches. There are 16 residues in the CDR3. This chain's CDR3 is CASSSPGLANQETQYF. The CDR3 DNA reads as TGTGCCAGTAGCAGTCCGGGACTAGCGAATCAAGAGACCCAGTACTTC.

This rearrangement joins TRBV4-2 to TRBJ2-2; D is ambiguous. Germline CDR1 LGHNA, CDR2 YNFKEQ. V was cut by 2 bases and J by 0 bases, with 13 bases left in between. This CDR3 is built from 17 residues. The CDR3 is CASSQLPLVANTGELFF. The CDR3 DNA is TGTGCCAGCAGCCAACTCCCCCTAGTGGCGAACACCGGGGAGCTGTTTTTT.

The chain links TRBV6-5 to TRBJ1-2, with TRBD1 as a possible D gene (6 bases). V was cut by 5 bases and J by 8 bases, with 18 bases left in between. The CDR3 is 14 amino acids. Per germline, CDR1 MNHEY and CDR2 SVGAGI. Here the CDR3 reads CASSPSRGGRGYTF. The CDR3 DNA sequence: TGTGCCAGCAGTCCTTCCCGGGGGGGGCGCGGCTACACCTTC.

J is TRBJ1-1 and V is TRBV7-8; 8 bases align to TRBD1. Germline lookup yields CDR1 SGHVS and CDR2 FQNEAQ. The CDR3 is 17 residues long. V was clipped by 5 bases and J by 0 bases; unmatched bases: 11. The CDR3 DNA reads TGTGCCAGCAGCCAGGGCTCCAGGGGGCAAATGAACACTGAAGCTTTCTTT. Translating it yields CASSQGSRGQMNTEAFF.

This clone turned up a few times. The chain combines TRBV7-2 with TRBJ1-2; D unclear. CDR1 and CDR2 (germline): SGHTA, FQGNSA. V shed 3 bases and J shed 2 bases, with 13 bases lying between them. The CDR3 runs to 15 residues. Written as DNA, the CDR3 is TGTGCCAGCAGCTTGGATATCACAGAAAACTATGGCTACACCTTC. Translation: CASSLDITENYGYTF.

This clone was counted once. The chain recombines TRBV29-1 with TRBJ2-7; D possibly corresponds to TRBD1 (5 bases). This CDR3 has 14 residues. Germline V gene data show CDR1 as SQVTM and CDR2 as ANQGSEA. V was shortened by 7 bases and J by 5 bases, with 21 bases between the two germline ends. This chain's CDR3 is CSAKVQGRLHEQYF. The CDR3 coding sequence is TGCAGCGCGAAGGTCCAGGGAAGGCTTCACGAGCAGTACTTC.

The chain joins TRBV5-1 to TRBJ2-7; no clear D. V lost 3 bases and J 4 bases, leaving 14 bases between the germline ends. This CDR3 is 14 amino acids long. Per germline, CDR1 SGHRS and CDR2 YFSETQ. The DNA of the CDR3 is TGCGCCAGCAGCTCGCAATCCCGGACGTACGAGCAGTACTTC. Translation gives CASSSQSRTYEQYF.

The CDR3 sequence is CASRQAFSYNSPLHF. The DNA for the CDR3 is TGTGCCAGCAGACAGGCCTTCTCCTATAATTCACCCCTCCACTTT. The chain links TRBV6-5 to TRBJ1-6; TRBD1 might be the D (5 bases). V was trimmed by 6 bases and J by 0 bases, leaving 9 bases between them. Looked up from germline, CDR1 is MNHEY and CDR2 is SVGAGI. The CDR3 is 15 residues long.

CDR3 coding DNA: TGCGCCAGCACCCAGAGGGAGTTCTACGAGCAGTACTTC. It yields the protein CASTQREFYEQYF. V is TRBV10-2 and J is TRBJ2-7; D possibly corresponds to TRBD2 (5 bases). Germline CDR1 is WSHSY and CDR2 is SAAADI. The CDR3 sequence is 13 residues long. Trimming removed 7 bases at V and 3 bases at J, with 13 bases between.